The clone carrying this T cell receptor beta chain was observed at least ten times. The antigen is undetermined. The data stem from a study of identical twins. General observations from the study: Insertions were fewer in abundant cord blood beta clonotypes, whereas memory repertoires showed none of this pattern. The study based its conclusions on cross-sectional statistical analysis and did not follow the same donors.

TCRdb itself ran the 5' RACE reads through MiXCR, one entry per CDR3 protein. The table lists about 200,000 distinct CDR3 sequences, 7.5% of them singletons, with 1.9% in the top ten. Germline-derived CDR1 and CDR2 are SGHTA and FQGNSA. The germline V and J ends were trimmed by 0 bases and 6 bases, with 9 bases remaining between them. The CDR3 runs 14 residues. These records were also assigned to another study, of yellow fever vaccine responses in identical twins. That report adds: Reportedly, the T cell response mounted by twins to vaccine seemed partly convergent, partly personalized.

The V call is TRBV7-2, the J call TRBJ1-5; D gene unclear. This TCR was sampled from a woman between 18 and 30 years old in good health. The material sequenced was memory (CD45RO+) T cells sorted from blood. CDR3 coding DNA: TGTGCCAGCAGCTTAGCAGGGCCTGGTCAGCCCCAGCATTTT. Its translation is CASSLAGPGQPQHF. The whole variable domain, filled in from reference TRBV7-2 and TRBJ1-5, reads GAGVSQSPSNKVTEKGKDVELRCDPISGHTALYWYRQSLGQGLEFLIYFQGNSAPDKSGLPSDRFSAERTGGSVSTLTIQRTQQEDSAVYLCASSLAGPGQPQHFGDGTRLSIL.